These T cell receptor beta chains were read from a single sample in a study of T cells after yellow fever vaccination. TCRdb re-called the 5' RACE reads with MiXCR, one entry per CDR3 protein. Here the sample spans approximately 580,000 distinct CDR3 sequences, roughly a sixth being singletons. This sample comprised PBMCs, obtained 5 days after the first yellow fever vaccination. The receptor source for this set is a man aged 18-30 years who received the YFV17D yellow fever vaccine. Both conserved end residues are part of each CDR3. The D gene is left open where the match is weak. Size values are once, few and many counts, or a class for expanded clones, and some rows have none.

j_call	v_call	d_call	clone_size	cdr3_nt	cdr3_aa
TRBJ1-6	TRBV5-1	.	few	TGCGCCAGCAGCTTGAATAGGTCACCCCTCCACTTT	CASSLNRSPLHF
TRBJ2-5	TRBV18	TRBD2	.	TGTGCCAGCTCACCGGCTAGCGGGGGAAAGACCCAGTACTTC	CASSPASGGKTQYF
TRBJ1-4	TRBV12-3/TRBV12-4	.	.	TGTGCCAGCACTTCAACAGGGCCGTATGAAAAACTGTTTTTT	CASTSTGPYEKLFF
TRBJ2-1	TRBV5-1	TRBD2	few	TGCGCCAGCAGCTTGTCTAGCGGGGCTTACAATGAGCAGTTCTTC	CASSLSSGAYNEQFF
TRBJ1-2	TRBV5-6	TRBD1	.	TGTGCCAGCAGCTTGGACCTCCGGGACAGGGACCCTAACTATGGCTACACCTTC	CASSLDLRDRDPNYGYTF
TRBJ1-2	TRBV5-1	TRBD1	.	TGCGCCAGCAGCCACGGACAGGGGGCCTCCTATGGCTACACCTTC	CASSHGQGASYGYTF
TRBJ1-1	TRBV7-6	TRBD1	.	TGTGCCAGCAGCCCCTGGAGGACAGGGGGTGACACTGAAGCTTTCTTT	CASSPWRTGGDTEAFF
TRBJ2-1	TRBV7-8	TRBD1	.	TGTGCCAGCAGCGAGACAGGGGGCGGTGAGCAGTTCTTC	CASSETGGGEQFF
TRBJ2-5	TRBV7-9	.	few	TGTGCCAGCAGCCCCAGGGGTAGGACCCAGTACTTC	CASSPRGRTQYF
TRBJ2-7	TRBV5-1	TRBD2	few	TGCGCCAGCAGCTTCCCGGTTCGGAGCGGGAGCTACGAGCAGTACTTC	CASSFPVRSGSYEQYF
TRBJ2-3	TRBV5-6	.	few	TGTGCCAGCAGCTTGGGCCGGGTTAGAAGCACAGATACGCAGTATTTT	CASSLGRVRSTDTQYF
TRBJ2-5	TRBV4-3	.	many	TGCGCCAGCAGCCAAGATCGGGGGATCCTCTACCAAGAGACCCAGTACTTC	CASSQDRGILYQETQYF
TRBJ2-6	TRBV18	.	many	TGTGCCAGCTCACCCGGCTCTGGGGCCAACGTCCTGACTTTC	CASSPGSGANVLTF
TRBJ2-6	TRBV7-9	TRBD1	.	TGTGCCAGCAGCTTAGGGGACAGGTTAGGTCACGTCCTGACTTTC	CASSLGDRLGHVLTF
TRBJ2-5	TRBV5-8	.	.	TGTGCCAGCAGCCCGGTTGTGGGGGCAGAGACCCAGTACTTC	CASSPVVGAETQYF
TRBJ2-3	TRBV7-3	.	few	TGTGCCAGCAGCTTGGGCGGGGCCACCGGAGATACGCAGTATTTT	CASSLGGATGDTQYF
TRBJ2-4	TRBV12-3/TRBV12-4	TRBD2	.	TGTGCCAGCAGTTCTGCCCACGGACTAGGGATAAACATTCAGTACTTC	CASSSAHGLGINIQYF
TRBJ2-1	TRBV2	.	.	TGTGCCAGCAGCCCCAAGGGGCAGTACAATGAGCAGTTCTTC	CASSPKGQYNEQFF
TRBJ2-1	TRBV4-3	TRBD2	.	TGCGCCAGCAGCCAGAGCAACGGGGGGAACAATGAGCAGTTCTTC	CASSQSNGGNNEQFF
TRBJ1-2	TRBV18	TRBD1	few	TGTGCCAGCTCACCCCAGGACAGGGAACATGGCTACACCTTC	CASSPQDREHGYTF
TRBJ2-3	TRBV27	.	few	TGTGCCAGCACCCTCTCGATCGCGGAGGGGCGATATACGCAGTATTTT	CASTLSIAEGRYTQYF
TRBJ1-5	TRBV4-1	.	few	TGCGCCAGCAGCCAAGTCAGCGGGGATCGCAATCAGCCCCAGCATTTT	CASSQVSGDRNQPQHF
TRBJ2-5	TRBV5-1	.	.	TGCGCCAGCAGCTTGGCCGGGGGTAAGGAAGAGACCCAGTACTTC	CASSLAGGKEETQYF
TRBJ2-2	TRBV7-3	TRBD1	.	TGTGCCAGCAGCTCAGAGACAGGGGTGAACACCGGGGAGCTGTTTTTT	CASSSETGVNTGELFF
TRBJ2-1	TRBV19	.	.	TGTGCCAGTAGTACGCCCTTGGGACTCAGCTCCTACAATGAGCAGTTCTTC	CASSTPLGLSSYNEQFF
TRBJ2-3	TRBV7-6	TRBD2	few	TGTGCCAGCAGCTTACAAGCCGGGAGGGTATCCGAAGCACCCACAGATACGCAGTATTTT	CASSLQAGRVSEAPTDTQYF
TRBJ1-1	TRBV5-4	.	.	TGTGCCAGCAGAAGCTTGTTGGGAGCCAACACTGAAGCTTTCTTT	CASRSLLGANTEAFF
TRBJ2-7	TRBV10-3	TRBD2	few	TGTGCCATCAGTGAGTCGAGTAGCGGGGACTACGAGCAGTACTTC	CAISESSSGDYEQYF
TRBJ2-3	TRBV5-1	TRBD2	.	TGCGCCAGCAGCTCAGGACTAGCGTCATCAGATACGCAGTATTTT	CASSSGLASSDTQYF
TRBJ1-5	TRBV2	.	.	TGTGCCAGCAGTGAACGGCGAGGGGCGTGGAATCAGCCCCAGCATTTT	CASSERRGAWNQPQHF
TRBJ1-2	TRBV7-2	.	.	TGTGCCAGCAGCTTAGGACAGGCTCGTGGCTACACCTTC	CASSLGQARGYTF
TRBJ1-1	TRBV6-1	.	.	TGTGCCAGCAGTGAAGGGAAGGGGCGGACTGAAGCTTTCTTT	CASSEGKGRTEAFF
TRBJ1-1	TRBV12-3/TRBV12-4	TRBD1	many	TGTGCCAGCAGTCCCCGGACAGGCATGAACACTGAAGCTTTCTTT	CASSPRTGMNTEAFF
TRBJ1-1	TRBV20-1	.	many	TGCAGTGCTAGGGACCCAGAGAACACTGAAGCTTTCTTT	CSARDPENTEAFF
TRBJ1-4	TRBV10-3	.	few	TGTGCCATCACGAGGACACCGAATGAAAAACTGTTTTTT	CAITRTPNEKLFF
TRBJ2-2	TRBV7-3	TRBD2	.	TGTGCCACCGGGGGGACGAACACCGGGGAGCTGTTTTTT	CATGGTNTGELFF
TRBJ2-1	TRBV27	TRBD2	few	TGTGCCAGCATCGGGGGGAGCTCCTACAATGAGCAGTTCTTC	CASIGGSSYNEQFF
TRBJ1-1	TRBV18	.	few	TGTGCCAGCTCACCTACCGCGCTGAACACTGAAGCTTTCTTT	CASSPTALNTEAFF
TRBJ1-6	TRBV12-3/TRBV12-4	TRBD1	few	TGTGCCAGCAGATTAACAGGGGCCGTTAATTCACCCCTCCACTTT	CASRLTGAVNSPLHF
TRBJ1-3	TRBV12-3/TRBV12-4	.	.	TGTGCCAGCAGTTTACTATTTCGCTCTGGAAACACCATATATTTT	CASSLLFRSGNTIYF
TRBJ2-1	TRBV7-6	TRBD2	.	TGTGCCAGCAGCTGGGGGAGGGGTGAGCAGTTCTTC	CASSWGRGEQFF
TRBJ2-1	TRBV20-1	TRBD1	few	TGCAGTGCTAGAAAGACAGGGGCTCCTCGGCAGTTCTTC	CSARKTGAPRQFF
TRBJ2-7	TRBV5-4	.	few	TGTGCCAGCAGCGACCCCGTGGGGGGCCGTCGGAGCGAGCAGTACTTC	CASSDPVGGRRSEQYF
TRBJ1-2	TRBV18	.	.	TGTGCCAGCTCACCACCTGGTATGCATAATGGCTACACCTTC	CASSPPGMHNGYTF
TRBJ2-3	TRBV7-6	.	.	TGTGCCAGCAGCCCCCACTGGGACGTCCGCACAGATACGCAGTATTTT	CASSPHWDVRTDTQYF
TRBJ2-1	TRBV6-4	.	.	TGTGCCAGCAGTGACTCGGCCTACAATGAGCAGTTCTTC	CASSDSAYNEQFF
TRBJ1-1	TRBV20-1	.	.	TGCAGTGCTCACGACACTACAGGGAACACTGAAGCTTTCTTT	CSAHDTTGNTEAFF
TRBJ2-1	TRBV7-8	.	.	TGTGCCAGCACCAACCTAGGGGCCGGGCCCTACAATGAGCAGTTCTTC	CASTNLGAGPYNEQFF
TRBJ1-2	TRBV11-2	.	.	TGTGCCAGCAGCCCGCCAGCAGGGTTCCCCTATGGCTACACCTTC	CASSPPAGFPYGYTF
TRBJ2-1	TRBV5-8	.	few	TGTGCCAGCAGCTCCTGGGGCAATGAGCAGTTCTTC	CASSSWGNEQFF
TRBJ1-1	TRBV28	TRBD1	few	TGTGCCAGCAGTGCCCCGACAGGGTTGAACACTGAAGCTTTCTTT	CASSAPTGLNTEAFF
TRBJ1-3	TRBV6-1	.	few	TGTGCCAGCAGCTGGGGACGGGGCTCTGGAAACACCATATATTTT	CASSWGRGSGNTIYF